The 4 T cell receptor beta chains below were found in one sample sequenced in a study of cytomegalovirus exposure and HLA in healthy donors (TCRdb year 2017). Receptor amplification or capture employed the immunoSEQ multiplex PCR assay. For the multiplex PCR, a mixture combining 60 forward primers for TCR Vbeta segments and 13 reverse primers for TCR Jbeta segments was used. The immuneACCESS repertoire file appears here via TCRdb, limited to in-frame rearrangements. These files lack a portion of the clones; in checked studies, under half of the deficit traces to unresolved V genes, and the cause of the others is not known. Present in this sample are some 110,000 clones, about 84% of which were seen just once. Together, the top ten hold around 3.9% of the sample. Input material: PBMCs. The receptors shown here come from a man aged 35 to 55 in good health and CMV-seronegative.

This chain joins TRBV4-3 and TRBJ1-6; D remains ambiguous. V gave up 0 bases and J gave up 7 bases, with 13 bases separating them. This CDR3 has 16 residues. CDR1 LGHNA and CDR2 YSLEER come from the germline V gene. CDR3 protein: CASSQDSGPGNSPLHF. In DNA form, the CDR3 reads TGCGCCAGCAGCCAAGATTCAGGCCCGGGGAATTCACCCCTCCACTTT.

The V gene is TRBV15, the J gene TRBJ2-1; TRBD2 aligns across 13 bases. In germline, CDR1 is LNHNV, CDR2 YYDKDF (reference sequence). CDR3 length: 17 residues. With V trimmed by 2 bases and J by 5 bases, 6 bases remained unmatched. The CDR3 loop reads CATSRRTSGGLHNEQFF. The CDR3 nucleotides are TGTGCCACCAGCAGAAGGACTAGCGGGGGCCTTCACAATGAGCAGTTCTTC.

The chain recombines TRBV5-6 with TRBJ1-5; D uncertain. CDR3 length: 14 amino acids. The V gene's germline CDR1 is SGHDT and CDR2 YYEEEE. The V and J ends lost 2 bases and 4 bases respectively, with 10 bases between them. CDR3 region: CASSFRSGNQPQHF. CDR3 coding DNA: TGTGCCAGCAGCTTCCGCTCCGGGAATCAGCCCCAGCATTTT.

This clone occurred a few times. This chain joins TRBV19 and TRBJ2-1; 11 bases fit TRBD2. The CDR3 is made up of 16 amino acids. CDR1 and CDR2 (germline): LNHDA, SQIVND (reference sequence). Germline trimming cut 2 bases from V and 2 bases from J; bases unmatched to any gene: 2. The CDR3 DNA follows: TGTGCCAGTAGTATATTAGCGGGGGGGGCCTACAATGAGCAGTTCTTC. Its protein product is CASSILAGGAYNEQFF.